This TCR beta chain stems from a study of post-analysis software for immune sequencing data. Study information: Multiple sclerosis in the patients followed relapsing-remitting, secondary progressive and progressive-relapsing courses. Study findings and constraints: Multiple sclerosis was associated with a significant reduction in normalized Chao1 diversity relative to controls. By F measure, samples from a shared preparation batch strongly co-clustered. Compared with controls, patients had more of roughly five TRBV segments, including TRBV5-6, TRBV5-1 and TRBV20-1.

As to this clonotype: Its antigen remains unidentified.

Germline values: CDR1 SEHNR, CDR2 FQNEAQ (reference sequence). Trimming cost V 4 bases and J 12 bases, with 16 bases left between them. This CDR3 comprises 12 residues. Tagging with unique molecular identifiers was a feature of the TCR beta cDNA libraries. Each CDR3 protein gets one entry after TCRdb re-called the PCR reads with MiXCR. The table records roughly 700,000 distinct CDR3 sequences, roughly 27% of them present only once. Sequenced sample: blood. The gene calls are TRBV7-9 and TRBJ2-7; maybe TRBD1 (5 bases). This TCR derives from a girl aged 5-17 years with multiple sclerosis. The DNA for the CDR3 is TGTGCCAGCAGCTGGGGCTCGGAGACCCGGTACTTC. It specifies CASSWGSETRYF.